This T cell receptor (beta chain) was captured in a study of T cell repertoires in cytomegalovirus infection. Study conclusions and caveats: In two of eight donors, the top clonotype was HLA-C-restricted CMV-specific.

This clonotype was observed at least ten times. Its target is unknown. TCRdb processed the reads anew with MiXCR; each CDR3 protein has one entry. The table shows 200,000 to 250,000 distinct CDR3 sequences, with 22% occurring only once. The CDR3 consists of 17 residues. CDR1 is SGHVS, CDR2 FQNEAQ, per germline. J lost 8 bases, V lost 5 bases, and 13 bases had no gene match. Sequenced: CD8+ T cells from PBMCs. The V call is TRBV7-8, the J call TRBJ2-1; 12 bases fit TRBD1. The sequence derives from a human donor in good health (CMV status not recorded). Some clones in this sample may be carry-over from other donors' samples. In nucleotides, the CDR3 is TGTGCCAGCAGCCCGAGAGGGGGACAGGGGGCCACGGATGAGCAGTTCTTC. As protein: CASSPRGGQGATDEQFF.